Below are 16 T cell receptor beta chains sequenced from a single sample in a study of CD8 T cells in Susac syndrome. Reverse transcription used about 0.45 to 1 ug RNA and random hexamers. TCRdb redid the calling of the immunoSEQ multiplex PCR reads with MiXCR, one entry per CDR3 protein. Of tens of thousands of distinct CDR3 sequences in the sample, approximately 93% are singletons; the top ten hold 0.5% to 0.55%. Source material: CD8+ T cells from PBMCs. All receptors derive from a human donor in good health.

The V call is TRBV10-3, the J call TRBJ2-7, with TRBD1 identical over 10 bases. CDR1 and CDR2 from the germline V gene are ENHRY and SYGVKD. This CDR3 region has 20 residues. The trim removed 6 bases at V and 3 bases at J, leaving 23 bases unmatched. The CDR3 spells CAISGDMGQGSAGVGYEQYF. The CDR3 nucleotides are TGTGCCATCAGCGGAGATATGGGACAGGGGTCTGCGGGAGTCGGCTACGAGCAGTACTTC.

This clonotype showed up just once. J is TRBJ2-5 and V is TRBV7-2; 14 positions agree with TRBD2. The CDR3 is 17 residues long. The V gene's germline CDR1 is SGHTA and CDR2 FQGNSA. J was trimmed by 3 bases and V by 4 bases; bases with no gene match: 7. The DNA of the CDR3 is TGTGCCAGCAGCTCCCCGACTAGCGGGAGGGGGGAAGAGACCCAGTACTTC. Encoded protein: CASSSPTSGRGEETQYF. Together with reference TRBV7-2 and TRBJ2-5, the CDR3 gives the full variable domain: GAGVSQSPSNKVTEKGKDVELRCDPISGHTALYWYRQSLGQGLEFLIYFQGNSAPDKSGLPSDRFSAERTGGSVSTLTIQRTQQEDSAVYLCASSSPTSGRGEETQYFGPGTRLLVL.

The chain links TRBV29-1 to TRBJ1-2, with D perhaps TRBD1 (6 bases). Germline V gives CDR1 SQVTM, CDR2 ANQGSEA. This CDR3 is built from 11 residues. V was shortened by 3 bases and J by 8 bases, with 10 bases between the two germline ends. CDR3 DNA sequence: TGCAGCGTTGATTGGGGGCAAGGCTACACCTTC. This encodes CSVDWGQGYTF.

The gene calls are TRBV7-9 and TRBJ2-2; possibly TRBD1 or TRBD2 for D (5 bases each). The CDR3 extends over 14 amino acids. Trimming cost V 3 bases and J 2 bases, with 7 bases left between them. Germline V gives CDR1 SEHNR, CDR2 FQNEAQ (reference sequence). The CDR3 loop reads CASSLGVNTGELFF. The CDR3 nucleotides read TGTGCCAGCAGCTTGGGGGTAAACACCGGGGAGCTGTTTTTT.

The V and J genes are TRBV9 and TRBJ2-2; D is undetermined. Germline lookup yields CDR1 SGDLS and CDR2 YYNGEE. CDR3 length: 16 amino acids. The germline V and J ends were trimmed by 4 bases and 4 bases, with 17 bases remaining between them. This CDR3 is CASSSPLGPPTGELFF. The DNA for the CDR3 is TGTGCCAGCAGCAGCCCATTGGGTCCCCCCACCGGGGAGCTGTTTTTT.

The rearrangement uses TRBV12-3 or TRBV12-4 and TRBJ1-3; no definite D call. V lost 6 bases and J lost 4, with 13 bases in between. CDR3 size: 14 residues. The CDR3, as DNA: TGTGCCAGCAGCCCCCACGGGCTCGGAAACACCATATATTTT. As protein: CASSPHGLGNTIYF.

CDR3 nucleotides: TGCAGCGTTGAAGTCCCATTCAAAATCGGACAGGGGGATTACGAGCAGTACTTC. Translation gives CSVEVPFKIGQGDYEQYF. The gene calls are TRBV29-1 and TRBJ2-7; 10 bases fit TRBD1. The V gene's germline CDR1 is SQVTM and CDR2 ANQGSEA. V gave up 1 base and J gave up 4 bases; unmatched junction bases: 16. The CDR3 loop spans 18 amino acids.

V gene TRBV7-8 combines with J gene TRBJ2-7; possible D gene TRBD2, 5 bases. CDR3 length: 12 residues. Germline lookup yields CDR1 SGHVS and CDR2 FQNEAQ. Deletions cut 4 bases from V and 7 bases from J, with 11 bases between. CDR3 coding DNA: TGTGCCAGCAGCTCTAGCCCCGGGGAGCAGTACTTC. Translating it yields CASSSSPGEQYF.

The CDR3 sequence: CAISDPGAAARAYEQYF. In DNA form, the CDR3 reads TGTGCCATCAGTGACCCTGGGGCAGCGGCCCGCGCCTACGAGCAGTACTTC. The rearrangement uses TRBV10-3 and TRBJ2-7, with D tentatively TRBD1 or TRBD2 (5 bases each). The CDR3 has 17 amino acids. V lost 3 bases and J lost 2, with 20 bases in between. Germline V gene lookup returns CDR1 ENHRY and CDR2 SYGVKD.

V and J are TRBV29-1 and TRBJ2-1, with D possibly matching TRBD2 (6 bases). Germline-derived CDR1 and CDR2 are SQVTM and ANQGSEA. The ends were cut back, 3 bases at V and 2 bases at J, with 14 bases in the middle. This CDR3 is 15 amino acids long. The chain's CDR3 is CSVDLLAAPYNEQFF. CDR3 bases: TGCAGCGTTGATTTACTAGCTGCTCCCTACAATGAGCAGTTCTTC.

The chain couples TRBV7-9 to TRBJ2-5, with D perhaps TRBD2 (6 bases). Germline V gene lookup returns CDR1 SEHNR and CDR2 FQNEAQ (reference sequence). V was shortened by 4 bases and J by 4 bases, with 16 bases between the two germline ends. This CDR3 has 15 amino acids. DNA for the CDR3: TGTGCCAGCAGCTCGGGACTGGCAAAAGGAGAGACCCAGTACTTC. Translated: CASSSGLAKGETQYF.

The chain employs TRBV5-1 and TRBJ2-7, with TRBD1 as a possible D gene (6 bases). Germline lookup yields CDR1 SGHRS and CDR2 YFSETQ. V lost 2 bases and J 1 base, leaving 10 bases between the germline ends. The CDR3 runs to 14 residues. The CDR3 reads CASSFTDSSYEQYF. In DNA, the CDR3 is TGCGCCAGCAGCTTCACGGACAGTTCCTACGAGCAGTACTTC.

The rearrangement links TRBV29-1 to TRBJ2-1; 9 nucleotides line up with TRBD2. Germline values: CDR1 SQVTM, CDR2 ANQGSEA. The CDR3 spans 18 residues. The ends lost 2 bases at V and 3 bases at J; junction bases unmatched: 14. In nucleotides, the CDR3 is TGCAGCGTTGAATCGATTCCGGGTCATAGCGGGAGCTACAATGAGCAGTTCTTC. Translated, it gives CSVESIPGHSGSYNEQFF.

The chain uses TRBV30 and TRBJ2-7, with 10 bases aligning to TRBD2. Germline V CDR1 and CDR2: GTSNPN, SVGIG (reference sequence). The CDR3 length is 13 residues. Losses at the gene ends were 1 base for V and 5 bases for J; bases not matched to a gene: 2. The CDR3 DNA is TGTGCCTGGAGTGCACTAGCGGGGAACGAGCAGTACTTC. Translation gives CAWSALAGNEQYF.

The CDR3 is CATSREKGLASSTDTQYF. The CDR3 bases are TGTGCCACCAGCAGAGAGAAGGGGCTAGCGAGTAGCACAGATACGCAGTATTTT. This chain links TRBV15 with TRBJ2-3, with D possibly being TRBD2 (6 bases). This CDR3 contains 18 residues. Per germline, CDR1 LNHNV and CDR2 YYDKDF (reference sequence). Deletions cut 0 bases from V and 0 bases from J, with 16 bases between.

This chain uses TRBV4-2 with TRBJ2-7; 7 positions match TRBD2. The CDR3 extends over 17 amino acids. Per germline, CDR1 LGHNA and CDR2 YNFKEQ. J lost 2 bases, V lost 3 bases, and 13 bases had no gene match. CDR3 bases: TGTGCCAGCAGCCACAGCCAAGCGGGAAAGACAACCTACGAGCAGTACTTC. It is translated as CASSHSQAGKTTYEQYF.